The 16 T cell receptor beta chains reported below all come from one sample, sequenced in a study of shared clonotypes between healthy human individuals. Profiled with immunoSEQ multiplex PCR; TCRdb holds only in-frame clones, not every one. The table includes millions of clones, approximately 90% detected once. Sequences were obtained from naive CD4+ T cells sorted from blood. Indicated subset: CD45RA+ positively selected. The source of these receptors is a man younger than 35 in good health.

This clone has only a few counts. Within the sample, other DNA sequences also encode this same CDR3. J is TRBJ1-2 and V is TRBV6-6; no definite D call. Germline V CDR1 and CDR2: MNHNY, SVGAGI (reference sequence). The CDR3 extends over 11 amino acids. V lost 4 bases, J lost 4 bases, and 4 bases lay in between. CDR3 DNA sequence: TGTGCCAGCAGTTCAGGCTATGGCTACACCTTC. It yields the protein CASSSGYGYTF.

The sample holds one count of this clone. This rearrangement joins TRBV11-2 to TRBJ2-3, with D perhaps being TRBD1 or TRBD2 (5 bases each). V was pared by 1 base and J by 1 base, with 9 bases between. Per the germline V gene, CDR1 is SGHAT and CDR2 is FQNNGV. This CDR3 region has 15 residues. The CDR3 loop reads CASSLAGAGTDTQYF. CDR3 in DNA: TGTGCCAGCAGCTTAGCCGGGGCCGGCACAGATACGCAGTATTTT. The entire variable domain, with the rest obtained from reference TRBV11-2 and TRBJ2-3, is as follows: EAGVAQSPRYKIIEKRQSVAFWCNPISGHATLYWYQQILGQGPKLLIQFQNNGVVDDSQLPKDRFSAERLKGVDSTLKIQPAKLEDSAVYLCASSLAGAGTDTQYFGPGTRLTVL.

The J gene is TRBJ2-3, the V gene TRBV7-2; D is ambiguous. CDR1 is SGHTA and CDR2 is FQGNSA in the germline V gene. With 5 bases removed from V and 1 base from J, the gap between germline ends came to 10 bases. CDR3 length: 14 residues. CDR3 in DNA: TGTGCCAGCAGCGAATCTTCGGGCACAGATACGCAGTATTTT. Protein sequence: CASSESSGTDTQYF.

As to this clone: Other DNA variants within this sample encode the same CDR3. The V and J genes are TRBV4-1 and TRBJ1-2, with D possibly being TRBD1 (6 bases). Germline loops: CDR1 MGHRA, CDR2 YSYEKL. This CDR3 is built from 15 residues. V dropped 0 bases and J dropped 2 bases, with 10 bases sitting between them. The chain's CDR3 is CASSQETGPNYGYTF. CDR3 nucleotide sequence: TGCGCCAGCAGCCAAGAAACAGGGCCCAACTATGGCTACACCTTC.

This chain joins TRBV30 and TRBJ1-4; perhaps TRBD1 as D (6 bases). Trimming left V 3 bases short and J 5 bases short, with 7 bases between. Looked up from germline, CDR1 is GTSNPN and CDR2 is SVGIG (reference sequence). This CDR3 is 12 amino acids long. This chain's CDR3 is CAWRTGNEKLFF. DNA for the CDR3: TGTGCCTGGAGGACAGGAAATGAAAAACTGTTTTTT.

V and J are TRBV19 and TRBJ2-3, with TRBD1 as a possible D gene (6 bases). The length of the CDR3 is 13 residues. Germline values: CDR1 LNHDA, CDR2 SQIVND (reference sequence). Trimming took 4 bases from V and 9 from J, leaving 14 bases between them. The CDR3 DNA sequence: TGTGCCAGTAGTACAGGGGAGAGGGGGACGCAGTATTTT. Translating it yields CASSTGERGTQYF.

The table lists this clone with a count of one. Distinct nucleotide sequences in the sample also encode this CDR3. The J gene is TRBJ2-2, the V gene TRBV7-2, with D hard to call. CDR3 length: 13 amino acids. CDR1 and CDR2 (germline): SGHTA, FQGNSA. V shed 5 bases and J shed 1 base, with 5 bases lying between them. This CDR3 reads CASSPQNTGELFF. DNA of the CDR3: TGTGCCAGCAGCCCTCAGAACACCGGGGAGCTGTTTTTT.

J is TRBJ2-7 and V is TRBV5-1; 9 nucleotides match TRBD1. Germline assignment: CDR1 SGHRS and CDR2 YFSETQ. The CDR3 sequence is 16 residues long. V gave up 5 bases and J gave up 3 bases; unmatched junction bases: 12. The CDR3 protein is CASSSGRTGAVYEQYF. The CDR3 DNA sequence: TGCGCCAGCAGTTCGGGGCGGACAGGGGCCGTCTACGAGCAGTACTTC.

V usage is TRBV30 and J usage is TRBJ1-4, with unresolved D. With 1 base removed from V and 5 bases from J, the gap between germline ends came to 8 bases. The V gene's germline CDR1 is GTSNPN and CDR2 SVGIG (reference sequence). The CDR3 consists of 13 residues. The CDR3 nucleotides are TGTGCCTGGAGTGGGATCTCCAATGAAAAACTGTTTTTT. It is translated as CAWSGISNEKLFF.

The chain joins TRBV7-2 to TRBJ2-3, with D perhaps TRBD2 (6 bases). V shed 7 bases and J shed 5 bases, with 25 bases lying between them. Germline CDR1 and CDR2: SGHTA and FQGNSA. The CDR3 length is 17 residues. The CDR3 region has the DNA TGTGCCAGCAACCTCCGGGTGGCGGGATGGAGGGGAGATACGCAGTATTTT. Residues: CASNLRVAGWRGDTQYF.

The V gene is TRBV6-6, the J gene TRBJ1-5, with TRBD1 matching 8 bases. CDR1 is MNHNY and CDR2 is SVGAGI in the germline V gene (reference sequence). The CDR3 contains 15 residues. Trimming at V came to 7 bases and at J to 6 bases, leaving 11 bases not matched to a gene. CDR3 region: CASKLGQASFQPQHF. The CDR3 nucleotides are TGTGCCAGCAAATTGGGACAGGCGAGTTTTCAGCCCCAGCATTTT.

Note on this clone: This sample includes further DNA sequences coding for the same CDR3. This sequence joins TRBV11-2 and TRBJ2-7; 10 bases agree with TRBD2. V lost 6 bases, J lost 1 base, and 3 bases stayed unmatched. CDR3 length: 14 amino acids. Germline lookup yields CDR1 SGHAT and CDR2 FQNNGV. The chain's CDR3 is CASSPSGSSYEQYF. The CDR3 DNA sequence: TGTGCCAGCAGTCCTAGCGGGAGTTCCTACGAGCAGTACTTC.

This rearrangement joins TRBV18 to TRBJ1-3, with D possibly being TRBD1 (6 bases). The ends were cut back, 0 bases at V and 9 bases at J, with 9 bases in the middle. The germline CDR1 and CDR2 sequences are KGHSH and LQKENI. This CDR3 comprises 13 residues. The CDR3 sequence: CASSPPGQSTIYF. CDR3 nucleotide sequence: TGTGCCAGCTCACCACCCGGACAGTCCACCATATATTTT. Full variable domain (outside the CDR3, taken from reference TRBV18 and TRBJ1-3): NAGVMQNPRHLVRRRGQEARLRCSPMKGHSHVYWYRQLPEEGLKFMVYLQKENIIDESGMPKERFSAEFPKEGPSILRIQQVVRGDSAAYFCASSPPGQSTIYFGEGSWLTVV.

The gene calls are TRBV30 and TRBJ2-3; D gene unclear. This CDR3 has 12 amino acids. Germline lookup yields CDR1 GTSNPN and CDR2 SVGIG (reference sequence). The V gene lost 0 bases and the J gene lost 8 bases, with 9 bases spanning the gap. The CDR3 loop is CAWSVSVGTQYF. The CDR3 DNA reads TGTGCCTGGAGTGTCTCGGTGGGTACGCAGTATTTT.

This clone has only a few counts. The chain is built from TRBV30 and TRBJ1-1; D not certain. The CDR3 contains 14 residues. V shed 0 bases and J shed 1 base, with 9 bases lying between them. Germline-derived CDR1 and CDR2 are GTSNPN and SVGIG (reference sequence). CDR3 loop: CAWSVQRANTEAFF. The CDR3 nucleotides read TGTGCCTGGAGTGTACAGCGGGCGAACACTGAAGCTTTCTTT.

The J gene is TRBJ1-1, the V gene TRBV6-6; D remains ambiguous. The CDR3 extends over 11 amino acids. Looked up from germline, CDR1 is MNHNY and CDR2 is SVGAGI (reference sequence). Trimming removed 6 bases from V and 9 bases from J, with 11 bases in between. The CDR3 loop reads CASSLVDKAFF. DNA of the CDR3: TGTGCCAGCAGCCTCGTAGACAAAGCTTTCTTT.